This TCR delta chain comes out of a study of γδ T cells in repeated Plasmodium falciparum infection (dated by TCRdb to the early 2020s). Regarding the study in general: Malian children exposed to intense seasonal malaria transmission were enrolled in the natural-infection arm and compared with Australian children matched for age and gender. Four controlled human malaria infections were administered to several malaria-naive U.S. adults over roughly 600 days by bites from P. falciparum NF54-infected Anopheles stephensi mosquitoes. Malian gammadelta TCR repertoires were analysed cross-sectionally during no-transmission periods and were analysed longitudinally across acute febrile malaria episodes. Using both natural infection in Mali and controlled human malaria infection, the study looked at the way repeated Plasmodium falciparum infection shapes the human gammadelta T cell repertoire. Samples from controlled-infection subjects were taken at baseline, just before selected infections, and 21 days after each infection. Study-level results and caveats: Compared with the repertoires of Australian children, the Vdelta2-negative gammadelta TCR repertoires of Malian children appeared more clonally expanded, less diverse and less shared. In Vdelta2-negative gammadelta TCR repertoires, which were largely Vdelta1+, repeated controlled infections appeared to drive waves of new clonotype selection. The Malian cohort was drawn from a small rural village made up mostly of one ethnic group, which limits generalizability. A highly stable polyclonal repertoire over time and infection, with many inter-individual overlapping TCRgamma sequences, was shown by Vgamma9/Vdelta2+ TCR repertoires. The controlled-infection cohort was small, limiting analysis of inter-individual variability in gammadelta T cell responses.

This clone was picked up many times. The clone's antigen remains unknown. No per-base quality is available; no much larger clone lies one base away. Library creation used multiplex PCR. The instrument was an Illumina MiSeq. Each sorted gammadelta T cell sample was sequenced for both the TCR gamma (TRG) and TCR delta (TRD) chains. From the authors' description of their analysis: Clonotype tree plots, accumulated frequency of the top 20 clonotypes, diversity index (DI) and D75 metrics were included in the repertoire analyses. Identical DNA sequences were merged into single rows after TCRdb reprocessed the public reads with CATT. None of the V and J calls come from the authors' own analysis; TCRdb made them. The sample table holds 75,000 to 100,000 delta-chain clones, of which more than 1.4% were seen once. Over 8% of the sample is held by the ten biggest clonotypes. There are 19 amino acids in the CDR3, from cysteine to phenylalanine inclusive. Kept here is only the CDR3 DNA, which spans 57 bases and is read in frame from base 1. CDR1 and CDR2 are read off the germline V gene as GEAIGNYY and EKD. Ends trimmed: V by 3 bases, J by 0 bases; bases unmatched to a gene: 12.

For bulk TCR repertoire analysis, Vgamma9/Vdelta2+ and Vdelta2-negative gammadelta T cell populations were flow-sorted out of peripheral blood mononuclear cells. The sequence came from a pool of human donors (malaria-infected and uninfected, not separated). The specimen was gamma-delta T cells from blood. The receptor chain draws on TRDV2 and TRDJ1, with 13 middle bases fitting TRDD3. The CDR3 is CACDSILGDTFFDTDKLIF. In nucleotide form, the sequence is TGTGCCTGTGACTCGATACTGGGGGATACGTTCTTTGACACCGATAAACTCATCTTT.